This T cell receptor (beta chain) originates from a study of blood T cell repertoires in COVID-19. Across the whole study: Samples representing acute and convalescent COVID-19 were sourced from the United States, Italy and Spain.

Study members were between roughly 18 and 100 years old and lived in 20 to 30 US regions. Among Cohort 3 donors, those recovered had two negative PCRs, clearance, or symptom resolution. Using immunoSEQ multiplex PCR, the repertoire was profiled, and TCRdb retains in-frame clones only, with some absent. The table lists some 380,000 clones, over 75% of them singletons. The CDR3 has 17 residues. Trimming took off 0 bases at V and 8 bases at J, with 22 bases between the two ends. CDR1 and CDR2 (germline): GTSNPN, SVGIG (reference sequence). What was sequenced was PBMCs or T cells enriched from blood (not recorded which). The sequence was collected from a man aged 30-40 years who had recovered from COVID-19. This rearrangement joins TRBV30 to TRBJ1-4; a weak D match, TRBD1 (6 bases). This CDR3 is CAWSVNLGTITREKLFF. As DNA, the CDR3 is TGTGCCTGGAGTGTAAACCTCGGGACAATAACGCGGGAAAAACTGTTTTTT.